These T cell receptor beta chains were read from a single sample in a study of cytomegalovirus exposure and HLA in healthy donors. Clones were sequenced by immunoSEQ multiplex PCR, and TCRdb holds only the in-frame ones, with some missing. The sample carries some 130,000 clones, 79% recorded once. Sequencing was carried out using PBMCs. All receptors come from a man between 18 and 35 years old in good health and CMV-seronegative. CDR3s leave out the opening cysteine and the closing phenylalanine or tryptophan. Fields, in order: V gene, J gene, CDR3 protein.

V gene: TRBV6-5
J gene: TRBJ2-7
CDR3 protein: ASSYRQGNEQY

V gene: TRBV7-2
J gene: TRBJ1-1
CDR3 protein: ASSFHLSYAEAF

V gene: TRBV27
J gene: TRBJ1-2
CDR3 protein: ASSPTSGFLYGYT

V gene: TRBV4-3
J gene: TRBJ2-7
CDR3 protein: ASSQDPGQGYEQY

V gene: TRBV29-1
J gene: TRBJ1-5
CDR3 protein: SAQGGLGQPQH

V gene: TRBV9
J gene: TRBJ1-1
CDR3 protein: ASSSQAFGNTEAF

V gene: TRBV18
J gene: TRBJ1-5
CDR3 protein: ASSPGEGQPQH

V gene: TRBV29-1
J gene: TRBJ2-6
CDR3 protein: SVLTTGRGGPGANVLT

V gene: TRBV18
J gene: TRBJ1-1
CDR3 protein: ASSPPSSQSTDN

V gene: TRBV4-1
J gene: TRBJ1-2
CDR3 protein: ASSQDIAGSANYGYT

V gene: TRBV5-4
J gene: TRBJ2-7
CDR3 protein: ASSQGAGGPKQY

V gene: TRBV19
J gene: TRBJ1-4
CDR3 protein: ASSIFRPAANEKLF

V gene: TRBV27
J gene: TRBJ1-5
CDR3 protein: ASSSGGRDQPQH

V gene: TRBV5-1
J gene: TRBJ2-7
CDR3 protein: ASSLSGMTYEQY